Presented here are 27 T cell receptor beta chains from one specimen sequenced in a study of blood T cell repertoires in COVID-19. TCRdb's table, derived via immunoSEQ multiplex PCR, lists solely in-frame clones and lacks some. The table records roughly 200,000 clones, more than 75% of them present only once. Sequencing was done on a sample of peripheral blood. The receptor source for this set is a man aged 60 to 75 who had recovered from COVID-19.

CDR3 in DNA: TGTGCCAGCAGCTCCCTGGGCAGCGGGGGGGCTAGGGAGCAGTTCTTC. Amino acids: CASSSLGSGGAREQFF. J is TRBJ2-1 and V is TRBV7-2; 10 bases align to TRBD2. This CDR3 is 16 amino acids long. J gave up 10 bases and V 4 bases, and 13 bases lay outside the gene matches. The germline V gene has CDR1 SGHTA and CDR2 FQGNSA.

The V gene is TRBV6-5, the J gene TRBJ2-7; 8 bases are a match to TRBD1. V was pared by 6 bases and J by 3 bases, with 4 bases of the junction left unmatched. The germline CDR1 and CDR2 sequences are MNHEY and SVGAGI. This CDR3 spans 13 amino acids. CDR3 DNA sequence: TGTGCCAGCAGCCGTGGACAGGGCTACGAGCAGTACTTC. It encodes CASSRGQGYEQYF.

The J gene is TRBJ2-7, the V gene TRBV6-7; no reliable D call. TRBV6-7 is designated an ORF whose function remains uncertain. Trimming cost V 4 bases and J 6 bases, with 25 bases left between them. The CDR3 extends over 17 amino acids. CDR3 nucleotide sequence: TGTGCCAGCAGTTCGCTCCCCTTAGCCTGGCCCCGTGGCGAGCAGTACTTC. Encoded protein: CASSSLPLAWPRGEQYF.

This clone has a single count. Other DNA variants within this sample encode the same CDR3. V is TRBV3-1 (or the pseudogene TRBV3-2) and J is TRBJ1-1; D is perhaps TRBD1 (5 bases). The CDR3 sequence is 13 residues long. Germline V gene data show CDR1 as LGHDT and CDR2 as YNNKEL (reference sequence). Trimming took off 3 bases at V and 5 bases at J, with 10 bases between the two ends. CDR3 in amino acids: CASSQAGGTEAFF. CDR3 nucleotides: TGTGCCAGCAGCCAGGCTGGGGGGACTGAAGCTTTCTTT.

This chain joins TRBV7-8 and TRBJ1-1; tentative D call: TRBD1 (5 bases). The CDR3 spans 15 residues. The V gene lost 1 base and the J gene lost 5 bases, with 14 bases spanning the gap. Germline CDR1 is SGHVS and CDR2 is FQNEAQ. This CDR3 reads CASSLDGGRGTEAFF. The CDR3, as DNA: TGTGCCAGCAGCTTAGATGGGGGACGGGGGACTGAAGCTTTCTTT.

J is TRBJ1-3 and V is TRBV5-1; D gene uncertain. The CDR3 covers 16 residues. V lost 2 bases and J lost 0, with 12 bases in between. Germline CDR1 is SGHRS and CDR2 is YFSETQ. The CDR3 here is CASSFQIHSSGNTIYF. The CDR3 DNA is TGCGCCAGCAGCTTCCAGATACACAGCTCTGGAAACACCATATATTTT.

CDR3 sequence: CASSPSGVYNEQFF. CDR3 sequence (DNA): TGTGCCAGCTCACCGTCAGGGGTTTACAATGAGCAGTTCTTC. The chain joins TRBV18 to TRBJ2-1; weak D call: TRBD1 (6 bases). There are 14 residues in the CDR3. Germline assignment: CDR1 KGHSH and CDR2 LQKENI. V lost 3 bases and J 4 bases, leaving 10 bases between the germline ends.

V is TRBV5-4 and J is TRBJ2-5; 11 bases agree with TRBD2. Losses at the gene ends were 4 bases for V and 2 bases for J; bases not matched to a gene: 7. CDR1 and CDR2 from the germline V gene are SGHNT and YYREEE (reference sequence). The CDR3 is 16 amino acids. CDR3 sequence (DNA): TGTGCCAGCAGCCACCCTAGCGGGGGGTGGCAAGAGACCCAGTACTTC. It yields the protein CASSHPSGGWQETQYF. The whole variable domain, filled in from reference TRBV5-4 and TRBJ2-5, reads ETGVTQSPTHLIKTRGQQVTLRCSSQSGHNTVSWYQQALGQGPQFIFQYYREEENGRGNFPPRFSGLQFPNYSSELNVNALELDDSALYLCASSHPSGGWQETQYFGPGTRLLVL.

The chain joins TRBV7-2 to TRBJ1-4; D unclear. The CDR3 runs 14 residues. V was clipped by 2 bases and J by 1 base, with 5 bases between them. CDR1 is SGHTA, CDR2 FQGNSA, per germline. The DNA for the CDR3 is TGTGCCAGCAGCTTACAACAAACTAATGAAAAACTGTTTTTT. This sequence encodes CASSLQQTNEKLFF.

The CDR3 bases are TGTGCCAGCAGCCAAGCCGTTGGAGGACAGGGAGTTTCTAGCGGGATTCTCGGGGAGCTGTTTTTT. Protein: CASSQAVGGQGVSSGILGELFF. The chain links TRBV3-1 (or the pseudogene TRBV3-2) to TRBJ2-2; the D gene is possibly TRBD2 (9 bases). This CDR3 is 22 amino acids long. In germline, CDR1 is LGHDT, CDR2 YNNKEL (reference sequence). V was pared by 1 base and J by 7 bases, with 34 bases between.

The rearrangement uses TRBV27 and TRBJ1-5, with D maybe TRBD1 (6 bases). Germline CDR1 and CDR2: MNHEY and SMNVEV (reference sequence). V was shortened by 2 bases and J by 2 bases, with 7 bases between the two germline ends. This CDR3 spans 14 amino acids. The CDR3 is CASSLRQGNQPQHF. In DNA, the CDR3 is TGTGCCAGCAGTTTAAGACAGGGCAATCAGCCCCAGCATTTT.

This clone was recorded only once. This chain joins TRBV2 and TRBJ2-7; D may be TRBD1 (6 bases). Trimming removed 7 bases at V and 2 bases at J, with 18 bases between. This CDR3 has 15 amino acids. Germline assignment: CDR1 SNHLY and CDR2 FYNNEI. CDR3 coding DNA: TGTGCCAGCAACGAGGGGGAGTTTCCAACCTACGAGCAGTACTTC. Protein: CASNEGEFPTYEQYF.

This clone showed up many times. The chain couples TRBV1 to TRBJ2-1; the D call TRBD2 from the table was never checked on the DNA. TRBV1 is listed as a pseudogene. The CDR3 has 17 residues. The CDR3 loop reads CTSSQAGGPISYNEQFF. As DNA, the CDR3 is TGCACCAGCAGCCAAGCCGGCGGGCCCATCTCCTACAATGAGCAGTTCTTC.

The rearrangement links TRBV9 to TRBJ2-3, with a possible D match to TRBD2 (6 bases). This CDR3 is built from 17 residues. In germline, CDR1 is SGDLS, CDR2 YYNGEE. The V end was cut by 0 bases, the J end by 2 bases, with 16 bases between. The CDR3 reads CASSVDPTGAVTDTQYF. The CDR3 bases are TGTGCCAGCAGCGTAGATCCAACGGGAGCCGTCACAGATACGCAGTATTTT.

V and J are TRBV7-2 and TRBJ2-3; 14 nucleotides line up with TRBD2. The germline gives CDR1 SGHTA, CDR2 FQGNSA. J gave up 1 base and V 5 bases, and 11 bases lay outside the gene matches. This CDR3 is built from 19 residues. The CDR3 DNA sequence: TGTGCCAGCAGCCCCCTCGGACTAGCGGGAGGTCTTGGCACAGATACGCAGTATTTT. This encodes CASSPLGLAGGLGTDTQYF.

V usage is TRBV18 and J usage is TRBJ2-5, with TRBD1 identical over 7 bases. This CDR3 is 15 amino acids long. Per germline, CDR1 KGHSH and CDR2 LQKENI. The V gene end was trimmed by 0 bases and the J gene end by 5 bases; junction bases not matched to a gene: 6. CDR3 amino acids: CASSPPYTGDETQYF. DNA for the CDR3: TGTGCCAGCTCACCACCGTATACAGGGGATGAGACCCAGTACTTC.

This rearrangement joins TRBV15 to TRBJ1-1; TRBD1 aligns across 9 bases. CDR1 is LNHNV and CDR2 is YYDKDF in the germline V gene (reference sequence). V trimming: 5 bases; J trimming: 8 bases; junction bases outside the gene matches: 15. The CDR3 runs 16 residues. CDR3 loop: CATSLPSGTGSLEAFF. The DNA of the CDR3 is TGTGCCACCAGCCTCCCCTCGGGGACAGGGTCCTTAGAAGCTTTCTTT.

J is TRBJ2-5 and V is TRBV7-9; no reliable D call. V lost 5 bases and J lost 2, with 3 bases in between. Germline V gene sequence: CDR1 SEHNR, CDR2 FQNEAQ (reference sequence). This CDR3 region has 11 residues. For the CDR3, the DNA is TGTGCCAGCAGCCCACAAGAGACCCAGTACTTC. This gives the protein CASSPQETQYF.

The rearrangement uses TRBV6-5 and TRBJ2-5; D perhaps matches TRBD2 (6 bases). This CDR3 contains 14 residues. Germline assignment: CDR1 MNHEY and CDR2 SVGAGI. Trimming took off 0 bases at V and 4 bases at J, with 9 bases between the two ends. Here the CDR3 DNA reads TGTGCCAGCAGTTACTCGATCGGGGGAGAGACCCAGTACTTC. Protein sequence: CASSYSIGGETQYF.

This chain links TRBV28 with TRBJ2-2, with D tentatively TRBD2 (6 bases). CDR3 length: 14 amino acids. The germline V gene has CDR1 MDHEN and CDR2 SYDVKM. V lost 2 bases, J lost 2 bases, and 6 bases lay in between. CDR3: CASSLAGNTGELFF. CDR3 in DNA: TGTGCCAGCAGTTTAGCGGGAAACACCGGGGAGCTGTTTTTT.

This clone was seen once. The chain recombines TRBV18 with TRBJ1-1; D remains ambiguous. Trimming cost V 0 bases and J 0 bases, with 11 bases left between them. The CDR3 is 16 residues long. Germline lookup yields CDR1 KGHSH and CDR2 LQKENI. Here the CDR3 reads CASSPPSVSVNTEAFF. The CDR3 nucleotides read TGTGCCAGCTCACCACCTTCGGTTAGTGTGAACACTGAAGCTTTCTTT.

CDR3 loop: CASSPLDSVSSYNEQFF. In DNA, the CDR3 is TGTGCCAGCAGCCCCCTGGATAGCGTAAGCTCCTACAATGAGCAGTTCTTC. The V gene is TRBV3-1 (or the pseudogene TRBV3-2), the J gene TRBJ2-1, with D possibly TRBD2 on 5 matching bases. V lost 4 bases and J lost 0, with 16 bases in between. The CDR3 totals 17 residues. Germline V CDR1 and CDR2: LGHDT, YNNKEL (reference sequence).

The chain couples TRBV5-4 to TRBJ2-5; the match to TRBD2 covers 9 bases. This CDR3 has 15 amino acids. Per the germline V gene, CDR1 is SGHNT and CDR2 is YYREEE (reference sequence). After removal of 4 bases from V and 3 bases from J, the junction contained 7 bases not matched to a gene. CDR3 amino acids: CASSGRTSAEETQYF. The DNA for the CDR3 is TGTGCCAGCAGCGGCCGGACTAGCGCGGAAGAGACCCAGTACTTC.

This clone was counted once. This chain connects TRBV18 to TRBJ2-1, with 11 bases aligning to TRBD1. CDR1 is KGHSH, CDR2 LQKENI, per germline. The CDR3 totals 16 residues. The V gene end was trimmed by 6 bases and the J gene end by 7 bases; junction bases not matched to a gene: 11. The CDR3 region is CASSLLGQGAKNEQFF. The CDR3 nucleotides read TGTGCCAGCTCCCTCCTCGGACAGGGGGCTAAAAATGAGCAGTTCTTC.

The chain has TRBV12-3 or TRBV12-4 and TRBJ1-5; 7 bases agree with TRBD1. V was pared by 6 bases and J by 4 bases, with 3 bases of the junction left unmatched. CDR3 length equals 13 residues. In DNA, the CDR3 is TGTGCCAGCAGCTTGACAGGGAATCAGCCCCAGCATTTT. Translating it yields CASSLTGNQPQHF.

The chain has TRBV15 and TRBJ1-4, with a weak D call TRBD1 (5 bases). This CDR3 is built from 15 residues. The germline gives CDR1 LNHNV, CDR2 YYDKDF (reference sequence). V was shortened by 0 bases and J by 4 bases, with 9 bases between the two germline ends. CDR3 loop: CATSRDQGGNEKLFF. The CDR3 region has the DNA TGTGCCACCAGCAGAGATCAGGGCGGTAATGAAAAACTGTTTTTT.

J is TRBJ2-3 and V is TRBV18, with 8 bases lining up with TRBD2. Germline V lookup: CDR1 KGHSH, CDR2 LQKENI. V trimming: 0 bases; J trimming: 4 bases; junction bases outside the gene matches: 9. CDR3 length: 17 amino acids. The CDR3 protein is CASSPPSAGGYSDTQYF. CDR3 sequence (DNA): TGTGCCAGCTCACCACCAAGCGCGGGAGGATACTCAGATACGCAGTATTTT.